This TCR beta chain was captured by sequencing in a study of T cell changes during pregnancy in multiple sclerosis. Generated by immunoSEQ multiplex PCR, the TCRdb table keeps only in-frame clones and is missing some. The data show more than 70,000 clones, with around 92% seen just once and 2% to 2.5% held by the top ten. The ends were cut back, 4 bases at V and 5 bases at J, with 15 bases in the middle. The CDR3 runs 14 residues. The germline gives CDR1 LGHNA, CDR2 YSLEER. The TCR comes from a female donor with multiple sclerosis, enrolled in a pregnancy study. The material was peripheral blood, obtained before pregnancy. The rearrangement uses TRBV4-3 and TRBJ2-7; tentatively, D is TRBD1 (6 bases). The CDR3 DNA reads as TGCGCCAGCAGCCCGTCCGGGACAAAGGACGAGCAGTACTTC. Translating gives CASSPSGTKDEQYF.